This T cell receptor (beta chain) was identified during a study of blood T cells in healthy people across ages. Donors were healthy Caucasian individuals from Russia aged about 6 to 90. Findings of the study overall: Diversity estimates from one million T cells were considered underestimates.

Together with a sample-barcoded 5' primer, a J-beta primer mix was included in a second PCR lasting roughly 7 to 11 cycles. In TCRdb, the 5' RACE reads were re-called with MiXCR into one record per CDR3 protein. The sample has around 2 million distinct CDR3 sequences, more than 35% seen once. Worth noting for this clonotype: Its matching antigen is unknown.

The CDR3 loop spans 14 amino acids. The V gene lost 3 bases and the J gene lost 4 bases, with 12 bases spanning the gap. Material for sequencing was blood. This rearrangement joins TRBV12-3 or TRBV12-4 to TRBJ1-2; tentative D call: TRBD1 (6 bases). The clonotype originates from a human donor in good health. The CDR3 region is CASSFRGGAYGYTF. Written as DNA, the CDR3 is TGTGCCAGCAGTTTTCGTGGGGGGGCCTATGGCTACACCTTC.